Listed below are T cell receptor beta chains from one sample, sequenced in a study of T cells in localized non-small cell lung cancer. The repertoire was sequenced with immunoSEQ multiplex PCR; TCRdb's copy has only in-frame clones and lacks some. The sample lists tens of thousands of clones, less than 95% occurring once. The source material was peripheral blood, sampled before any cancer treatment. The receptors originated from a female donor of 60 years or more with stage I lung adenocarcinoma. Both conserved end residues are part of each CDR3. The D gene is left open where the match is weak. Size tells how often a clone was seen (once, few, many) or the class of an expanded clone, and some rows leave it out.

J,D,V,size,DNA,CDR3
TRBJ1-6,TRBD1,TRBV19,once,TGTGCCAGTACCCGACAGGGCCTCAGCTCCTATAATTCACCCCTCCACTTT,CASTRQGLSSYNSPLHF
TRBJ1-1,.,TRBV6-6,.,TGTGCCAGCAGTTACCCGGAAAATTCTGAAGCTTTCTTT,CASSYPENSEAFF
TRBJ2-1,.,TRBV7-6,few,TGTGCCAGCAGCCCTACGTTCTTC,CASSPTFF
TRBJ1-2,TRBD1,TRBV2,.,TGTGCCAGCAGTGATCAGTTTTTCCGGACAGGTAGTAACTATGGCTACACCTTC,CASSDQFFRTGSNYGYTF
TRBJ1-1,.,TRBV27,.,TGTGCCAGCAGTTTGATGGGGGGCTGGGACACTGAAGCTTTCTTT,CASSLMGGWDTEAFF
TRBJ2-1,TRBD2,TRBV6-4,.,TGTGCCAGCAGTGACTCTGCTAGCGGGGCCTACAATGAGCAGTTCTTC,CASSDSASGAYNEQFF
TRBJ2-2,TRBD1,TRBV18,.,TGTGCCAGCTCACCGCAACCGGGACAGGGGACCGGGGAGCTGTTTTTT,CASSPQPGQGTGELFF
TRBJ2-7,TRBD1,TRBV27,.,TGTGCCAGCAGTTTATCAAGGGACAGCTACGAGCAGTACTTC,CASSLSRDSYEQYF
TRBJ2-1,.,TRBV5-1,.,TGCGCCAGCAGCTTGAGAGCCCCCCATGAGCAGTTCTTC,CASSLRAPHEQFF
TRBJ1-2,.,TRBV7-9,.,TGTGCCAGCAGCCTAGAGGACAATAATGGCTACACCTTC,CASSLEDNNGYTF
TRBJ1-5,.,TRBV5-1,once,TGCGCCAGCAGCACAGGGACCATTTATCAGCCCCAGCATTTT,CASSTGTIYQPQHF
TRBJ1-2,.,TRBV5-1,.,TGCGCCAGCAGCTTGGAAGGGTTCTATGGCTACACCTTC,CASSLEGFYGYTF
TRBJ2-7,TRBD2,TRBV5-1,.,TGCGCCAGCAGTTATAGCGGGACCAGCTACGAGCAGTACTTC,CASSYSGTSYEQYF
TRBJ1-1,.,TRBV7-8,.,TGTGCCAGCAGCTTAGCGCTAAGTGGTACGAGGAACACTGAAGCTTTCTTT,CASSLALSGTRNTEAFF
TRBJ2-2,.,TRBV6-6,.,TGTGCCAGCCGTCCCTGGGGCGGGGAGCTGTTTTTT,CASRPWGGELFF
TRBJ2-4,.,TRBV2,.,TGTGCCAGCAGTATGAGAGGCCCCGGGCAAAACATTCAGTACTTC,CASSMRGPGQNIQYF
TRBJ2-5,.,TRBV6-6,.,TGTGCCAGCAGTTACTCTTTCGCCTTGGAGACCCAGTACTTC,CASSYSFALETQYF
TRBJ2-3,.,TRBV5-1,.,TGCGCCAGCAGCTTGGGAGATACGCAGTATTTT,CASSLGDTQYF
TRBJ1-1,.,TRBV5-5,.,TGTGCCAGCAGCTTGGAGGGAGGGCGGAACACTGAAGCTTTCTTT,CASSLEGGRNTEAFF
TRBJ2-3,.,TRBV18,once,TGTGCCAGCTCAAAGGACCTCACCACAGATACGCAGTATTTT,CASSKDLTTDTQYF
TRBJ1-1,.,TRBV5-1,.,TGCGCCAGCACCCTCGGGACTGAAGCTTTCTTT,CASTLGTEAFF
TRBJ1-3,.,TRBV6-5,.,TGTGCCAGCAGTAGTTACACGGTATCTGGAAACACCATATATTTT,CASSSYTVSGNTIYF
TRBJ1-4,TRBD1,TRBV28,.,TGTGCCAGCAGTCTCTGGGGACAGGGCCTCAATGAAAAACTGTTTTTT,CASSLWGQGLNEKLFF
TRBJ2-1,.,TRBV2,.,TGTGCCAGCAGTGGCGGGTTCGTCCGCTCCTACAATGAGCAGTTCTTC,CASSGGFVRSYNEQFF
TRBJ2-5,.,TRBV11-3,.,TGTGCCAGCAGCTTAGCTGGGGTAGAGACCCAGTACTTC,CASSLAGVETQYF
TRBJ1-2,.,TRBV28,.,TGTGCCAGCAGCTCCGAGCGATCAGGCGTCCCTGGCTACACCTTC,CASSSERSGVPGYTF
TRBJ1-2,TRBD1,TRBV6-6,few,TGTGCCAGCAGGGGACAGGGGGCAGATGGCTACACCTTC,CASRGQGADGYTF
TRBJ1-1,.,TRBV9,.,TGTGCCAGCAGCGTGTCGACGACGGGCACCAACACTGAAGCTTTCTTT,CASSVSTTGTNTEAFF
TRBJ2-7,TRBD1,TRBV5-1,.,TGCGCCAGCAGCTTACCCGGGACAGGGAGATCCTACGAGCAGTACTTC,CASSLPGTGRSYEQYF
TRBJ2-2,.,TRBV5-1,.,TGCGCCAGCAGCTCTCAGGGCTCCGGGGAGCTGTTTTTT,CASSSQGSGELFF
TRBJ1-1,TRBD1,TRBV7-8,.,TGTGCCAGCAGCTTGACAGGGGGCGCGATGAACACTGAAGCTTTCTTT,CASSLTGGAMNTEAFF
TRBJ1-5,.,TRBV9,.,TGTGCCAGCGGAAAGGAGGGGAGTAGCAATCAGCCCCAGCATTTT,CASGKEGSSNQPQHF
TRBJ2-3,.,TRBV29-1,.,TGCAGCGTCTCCCGGACAACCCCGTGGGGTACGCAGTATTTT,CSVSRTTPWGTQYF
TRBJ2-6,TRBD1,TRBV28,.,TGTGCCAGCAGGGGACAGGGGGTATCTGGGGCCAACGTCCTGACTTTC,CASRGQGVSGANVLTF
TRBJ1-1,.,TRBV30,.,TGTGCCTGGAGTGTAACGGGGACTGAAGCTTTCTTT,CAWSVTGTEAFF
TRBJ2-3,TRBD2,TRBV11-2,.,TGTGCCAGCAGCTTTTTACTAGCGGGTGGCACAGATACGCAGTATTTT,CASSFLLAGGTDTQYF
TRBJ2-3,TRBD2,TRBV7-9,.,TGTGCCAGCAGCTCTAGCGGGAGGGCCGGAGATACGCAGTATTTT,CASSSSGRAGDTQYF
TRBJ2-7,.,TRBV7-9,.,TGTGCCAGCAGCTCCCAGGGCTTCTCCTACGAGCAGTACTTC,CASSSQGFSYEQYF
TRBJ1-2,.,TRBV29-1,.,TGCAGCGTCGATCCGGCTAGGGGTGGGGGCACTAACTATGGCTACACCTTC,CSVDPARGGGTNYGYTF
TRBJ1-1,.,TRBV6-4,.,TGTGCCAGCAGTGTAATAATGAACACTGAAGCTTTCTTT,CASSVIMNTEAFF
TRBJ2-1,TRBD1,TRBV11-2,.,TGTGCCAGCAGCACCGGGACAGTGAAAAATGAGCAGTTCTTC,CASSTGTVKNEQFF